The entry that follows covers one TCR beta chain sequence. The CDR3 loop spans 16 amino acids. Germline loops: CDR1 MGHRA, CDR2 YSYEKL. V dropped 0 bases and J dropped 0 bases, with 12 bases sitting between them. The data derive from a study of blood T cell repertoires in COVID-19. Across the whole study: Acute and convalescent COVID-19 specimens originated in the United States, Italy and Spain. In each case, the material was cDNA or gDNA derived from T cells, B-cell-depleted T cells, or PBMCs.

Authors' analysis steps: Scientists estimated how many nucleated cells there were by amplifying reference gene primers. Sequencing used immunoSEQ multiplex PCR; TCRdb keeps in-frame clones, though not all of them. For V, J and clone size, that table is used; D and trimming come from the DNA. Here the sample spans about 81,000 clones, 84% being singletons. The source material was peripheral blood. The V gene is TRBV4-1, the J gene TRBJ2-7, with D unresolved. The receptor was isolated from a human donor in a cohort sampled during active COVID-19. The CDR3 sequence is CASSQDFGATSYEQYF. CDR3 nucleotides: TGCGCCAGCAGCCAAGATTTTGGAGCCACCTCCTACGAGCAGTACTTC.